There are many counts of the clone carrying this T cell receptor (beta chain). Relative to the germline gene, one junction end is altered; a read error may explain this. This entry comes from a study of blood T cells in healthy people across ages. Study details: Roughly one uniquely barcoded beta molecule per two T cells was captured.

Every donor gave 9.5 to 10 milliliters of peripheral blood. At least 5.5 micrograms of total RNA were extracted per sample. Together with a sample-barcoded 5' primer, a J-beta primer mix was included in a second PCR lasting roughly 7 to 11 cycles. Every sample gave at least 2.5 million paired-end reads containing CDR3. Each CDR3 protein is one row after TCRdb ran MiXCR on the 5' RACE reads. The top ten hold approximately 4% of the sample, which has 1,500,000 or so distinct CDR3 sequences, 35% to 45% seen once. The sequence was obtained from a woman between 18 and 29 years old in good health. The sequenced material came from blood.

Written as DNA, the CDR3 is TGTGCCAGCAGTCCCGGACAGTCCTACAATGAGCAGTTCTTC. Its translation is CASSPGQSYNEQFF. V gene TRBV5-1 combines with J gene TRBJ2-1; D might be TRBD1 (6 bases). This CDR3 contains 14 residues. CDR1 and CDR2 from the germline V gene are SGHRS and YFSETQ.